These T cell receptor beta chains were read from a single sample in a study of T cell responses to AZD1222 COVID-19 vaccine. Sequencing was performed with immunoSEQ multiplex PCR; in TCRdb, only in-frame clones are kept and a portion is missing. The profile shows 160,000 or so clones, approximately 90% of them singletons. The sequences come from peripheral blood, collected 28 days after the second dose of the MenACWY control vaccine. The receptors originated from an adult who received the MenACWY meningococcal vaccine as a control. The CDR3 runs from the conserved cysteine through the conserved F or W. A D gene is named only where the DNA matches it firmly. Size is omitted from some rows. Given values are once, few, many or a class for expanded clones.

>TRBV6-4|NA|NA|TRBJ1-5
CASSDSLGDQPQHF
TGTGCCAGCAGTGACTCGTTGGGTGATCAGCCCCAGCATTTT
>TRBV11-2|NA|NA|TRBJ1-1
CASSLDLVGNTEAFF
TGTGCCAGCAGCTTAGATCTGGTGGGGAACACTGAAGCTTTCTTT
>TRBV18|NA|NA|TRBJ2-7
CASSPRYISSGSSYEQYF
TGTGCCAGCTCACCGCGTTATATCTCGTCGGGGAGCTCCTACGAGCAGTACTTC
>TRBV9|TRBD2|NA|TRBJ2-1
CASSVSLSTTSGSGSEQFF
TGTGCCAGCAGCGTTTCCCTCTCCACGACTAGCGGGAGCGGGAGTGAGCAGTTCTTC
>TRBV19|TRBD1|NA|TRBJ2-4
CASSLLGDRPRNIQYF
TGTGCCAGTAGCCTCTTAGGGGACAGGCCCAGGAACATTCAGTACTTC
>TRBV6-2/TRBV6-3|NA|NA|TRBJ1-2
CASSYAGKDGYTF
TGTGCCAGCAGTTACGCAGGGAAGGATGGCTACACCTTC
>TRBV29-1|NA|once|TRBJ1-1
CSVVVGTEAFF
TGCAGCGTTGTGGTGGGGACTGAAGCTTTCTTT
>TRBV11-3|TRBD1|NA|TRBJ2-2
CASSLRQGNTGELFF
TGTGCCAGCAGCTTAAGACAGGGGAACACCGGGGAGCTGTTTTTT
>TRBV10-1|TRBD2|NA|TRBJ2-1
CASSEWKGLAGDEQFF
TGCGCCAGCAGTGAGTGGAAGGGACTAGCGGGTGATGAGCAGTTCTTC
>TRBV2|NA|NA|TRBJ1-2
CASLKGKDYGYTF
TGTGCCAGCTTAAAGGGAAAGGACTATGGCTACACCTTC